This T cell receptor (beta chain) was identified in a study of CXCR3-negative and CXCR3-positive naive CD8 T cells. Study-level findings and limits: In CXCR3-positive naive cells, the TRB CDR3s were more hydrophobic than in CXCR3-negative naive cells. Post-cryopreservation CXCR3 expression was partly diminished, and the bulk of assays employed fresh PBMCs.

Libraries were UMI-labeled 5' RACE TRB cDNA. TCRdb re-called the 5' RACE reads and gives one entry per CDR3 protein, without DNA. The sample holds 50,000 to 65,000 distinct CDR3 sequences. Concerning this clonotype itself: Its cognate antigen is unknown.

The CDR3 runs to 15 residues. Germline CDR1 SEHNR, CDR2 FQNEAQ (reference sequence). The TCR originated in a human donor in good health. Some clones in this sample may be carry-over from other donors' samples. The chain joins TRBV7-9 to TRBJ2-5; TCRdb outputs TRBD2, but without DNA this stays unchecked. Sequenced input: naive CXCR3+ CD8+ T cells from blood. Sample subset: CD45RO-CCR7+CD27+CD95- naive CD8+ T cells expressing CXCR3 (TNR3+). The CDR3: CASSLAAVGLETQYF.